This TCR beta chain stems from a study of human versus mouse CDR3 diversity and MHC coevolution. Profiling relied on immunoSEQ multiplex PCR, and the TCRdb table lists in-frame clones only, not all of them. This table has some 80,000 clones, 92% appearing once. Sorting isolated naive CD4 T cells lacking CD45RO and expressing CD62L. As for this clone: Its cognate antigen is unknown.

Germline trimming cut 6 bases from V and 8 bases from J; bases unmatched to any gene: 10. CDR1 is MNHEY and CDR2 is SVGAGI in the germline V gene. The CDR3 spans 14 residues. Whole-study findings and limits: On average, humans showed more CDR3 deletions and insertions than mice.

Material: naive CD4+ T cells from blood. Subset denoted: CD45RO-negative CD62L-positive naive CD4 T cells. The chain couples TRBV6-5 to TRBJ2-1, with 7 nucleotides matching TRBD1. This receptor was taken from a person aged 25 to 75 in good health. The CDR3 DNA reads as TGTGCCAGCAGAAGAACAGGGGTGGTAGATGAGCAGTTCTTC. This sequence encodes CASRRTGVVDEQFF.